A single sample is the source of the 32 T cell receptor beta chains below, sequenced in a study of CD8 T cells in Susac syndrome. cDNA came from approximately 0.5 to 1 ug RNA primed by random hexamers. Each CDR3 protein gets one entry after TCRdb re-called the immunoSEQ multiplex PCR reads with MiXCR. Here the sample spans 190,000 or so distinct CDR3 sequences, roughly 96% being singletons. Source material: CD4+ T cells from PBMCs. The receptors derive from a human donor with multiple sclerosis.

The chain recombines TRBV9 with TRBJ2-1, with D unclear. Germline loops: CDR1 SGDLS, CDR2 YYNGEE. V was pared by 6 bases and J by 7 bases, with 11 bases between. CDR3 length: 12 amino acids. The CDR3 spells CASTTLGNEQFF. The CDR3 DNA follows: TGTGCCAGCACTACCCTAGGGAATGAGCAGTTCTTC.

The CDR3 protein is CASRLVGDNEQFF. The CDR3 DNA is TGTGCCAGCAGACTAGTAGGTGACAATGAGCAGTTCTTC. The chain joins TRBV2 to TRBJ2-1, with D possibly TRBD2 on 5 matching bases. Germline assignment: CDR1 SNHLY and CDR2 FYNNEI. V was cut by 6 bases and J by 5 bases, with 11 bases left in between. The CDR3 has 13 amino acids.

The rearrangement joins TRBV5-1 to TRBJ2-5, with no clear D. CDR3 size: 14 residues. Germline CDR1 and CDR2: SGHRS and YFSETQ. Deletions cut 3 bases from V and 1 base from J, with 10 bases between. The CDR3 sequence is CASSSYGPQETQYF. CDR3 DNA: TGCGCCAGCAGCTCATACGGGCCCCAAGAGACCCAGTACTTC.

The chain is built from TRBV7-9 and TRBJ2-3; D unclear. The germline V and J ends were trimmed by 2 bases and 0 bases, with 9 bases remaining between them. CDR1 is SEHNR and CDR2 is FQNEAQ in the germline V gene (reference sequence). This CDR3 comprises 15 residues. The CDR3 sequence: CASSLNGQSTDTQYF. The CDR3 region has the DNA TGTGCCAGCAGCTTAAACGGGCAAAGCACAGATACGCAGTATTTT. The complete variable domain, with remaining parts taken from reference TRBV7-9 and TRBJ2-3, reads DTGVSQNPRHKITKRGQNVTFRCDPISEHNRLYWYRQTLGQGPEFLTYFQNEAQLEKSRLLSDRFSAERPKGSFSTLEIQRTEQGDSAMYLCASSLNGQSTDTQYFGPGTRLTVL.

This sequence joins TRBV2 and TRBJ1-2; D is uncertain. The CDR3 consists of 12 residues. The V and J ends lost 1 base and 4 bases respectively, with 4 bases between them. Germline V gene data show CDR1 as SNHLY and CDR2 as FYNNEI. CDR3 coding DNA: TGTGCCAGCAGTGAAGACCCCTATGGCTACACCTTC. It codes for CASSEDPYGYTF. The full variable domain, in which reference TRBV2 and TRBJ1-2 provide the parts outside the CDR3, is EPEVTQTPSHQVTQMGQEVILRCVPISNHLYFYWYRQILGQKVEFLVSFYNNEISEKSEIFDDQFSVERPDGSNFTLKIRSTKLEDSAMYFCASSEDPYGYTFGSGTRLTVV.

This clonotype was seen a single time. The genes are TRBV30 and TRBJ2-3; no firm D call. The CDR3 spans 16 residues. V was cut by 0 bases and J by 1 base, with 14 bases left in between. Germline loops: CDR1 GTSNPN, CDR2 SVGIG (reference sequence). CDR3 sequence reads: CAWSVGRAFGTDTQYF. In nucleotides, the CDR3 is TGTGCCTGGAGTGTAGGACGGGCCTTCGGCACAGATACGCAGTATTTT.

The rearrangement joins TRBV29-1 to TRBJ2-5; D tentatively reads TRBD1 or TRBD2 (5 bases each). Trimming cost V 6 bases and J 2 bases, with 13 bases left between them. This CDR3 region has 13 residues. Germline V lookup: CDR1 SQVTM, CDR2 ANQGSEA. CDR3 in amino acids: CSVGVGSQETQYF. CDR3 DNA sequence: TGCAGCGTGGGGGTCGGCTCGCAAGAGACCCAGTACTTC.

DNA of the CDR3: TGTGCCATCAGTGAGCGGGCTCATGAAGAGCCCCAGCATTTT. It codes for CAISERAHEEPQHF. The chain links TRBV10-3 to TRBJ1-5; D is undetermined. V was shortened by 2 bases and J by 8 bases, with 13 bases between the two germline ends. This CDR3 region has 14 residues. CDR1 is ENHRY, CDR2 SYGVKD, per germline.

This clonotype was found a few times. V gene TRBV3-1 combines with J gene TRBJ1-2, with TRBD1 identical over 7 bases. The V gene end was trimmed by 4 bases and the J gene end by 3 bases; junction bases not matched to a gene: 2. The germline V gene encodes CDR1 LGHDT and CDR2 YNNKEL (reference sequence). This CDR3 is built from 13 residues. CDR3 region: CASSPTGDYGYTF. For the CDR3, the DNA is TGTGCCAGCAGCCCCACAGGGGACTATGGCTACACCTTC.

This clonotype was detected only once. In DNA form, the CDR3 reads TGCAGTGCTAGTCCCGGAAACTCCTACAATGAGCAGTTCTTC. As protein: CSASPGNSYNEQFF. This chain links TRBV20-1 with TRBJ2-1; D uncertain. Trimming shortened V by 3 bases and J by 0 bases, and 9 bases separated the two germline ends. From germline, CDR1 is DFQATT and CDR2 SNEGSKA (reference sequence). This CDR3 has 14 residues.

The genes are TRBV13 and TRBJ2-7, with D possibly TRBD2 on 6 matching bases. Per the germline V gene, CDR1 is PRHDT and CDR2 is FYEKMQ (reference sequence). V was clipped by 10 bases and J by 4 bases, with 8 bases between them. This CDR3 is built from 10 residues. CDR3 loop: CANGGYEQYF. The CDR3, as DNA: TGTGCCAATGGGGGGTACGAGCAGTACTTC.

The chain has TRBV27 and TRBJ2-1; possibly TRBD2 for D (6 bases). The V gene's germline CDR1 is MNHEY and CDR2 SMNVEV (reference sequence). This CDR3 is built from 15 residues. The V end lost 3 bases, the J end lost 1 base, and 10 bases lay between the germline ends. CDR3: CASSLWGESYNEQFF. Here the CDR3 DNA reads TGTGCCAGCAGTTTGTGGGGGGAATCCTACAATGAGCAGTTCTTC.

The chain employs TRBV4-1 and TRBJ1-1; TRBD1 matches 9 bases. The germline V gene encodes CDR1 MGHRA and CDR2 YSYEKL. Germline trimming cut 1 base from V and 8 bases from J; bases unmatched to any gene: 8. The CDR3 length is 15 residues. The DNA of the CDR3 is TGCGCCAGCAGCCAAGTATCCGGACAGGGGCTCGAAGCTTTCTTT. Its protein is CASSQVSGQGLEAFF.

The chain couples TRBV12-3 or TRBV12-4 to TRBJ2-7, with TRBD1 identical over 9 bases. The length of the CDR3 is 15 residues. V dropped 3 bases and J dropped 6; count of bases not matched to a gene: 9. CDR3 in amino acids: CASSFGTGLLFEQYF. CDR3 bases: TGTGCCAGCAGTTTTGGGACAGGGCTCCTGTTCGAGCAGTACTTC.

The chain is built from TRBV20-1 and TRBJ2-7; TRBD2 matches 9 bases. The CDR3 consists of 15 residues. The germline gives CDR1 DFQATT, CDR2 SNEGSKA (reference sequence). The trim removed 2 bases at V and 0 bases at J, leaving 5 bases unmatched. CDR3 bases: TGCAGTGCTAGAATGGCGGGAGGGAGCTCCTACGAGCAGTACTTC. It codes for CSARMAGGSSYEQYF.

The chain couples TRBV12-3 or TRBV12-4 to TRBJ2-7, with TRBD1 identical over 9 bases. The V gene end was trimmed by 6 bases and the J gene end by 5 bases; junction bases not matched to a gene: 5. The CDR3 spans 13 residues. The CDR3 spells CASRRTGAHEQYF. DNA for the CDR3: TGTGCCAGCAGACGGACAGGGGCGCACGAGCAGTACTTC.

The rearrangement uses TRBV5-1 and TRBJ1-1, with 8 bases identical to TRBD1. This CDR3 comprises 15 residues. V lost 4 bases and J lost 2; bases outside the gene matches: 7. Germline values: CDR1 SGHRS, CDR2 YFSETQ. Here the CDR3 reads CASSNQGARNTEAFF. The CDR3 DNA is TGCGCCAGCAGCAACCAGGGGGCGCGAAACACTGAAGCTTTCTTT.

The V gene is TRBV4-2, the J gene TRBJ2-1; perhaps TRBD2 as D (6 bases). Trimming took off 0 bases at V and 9 bases at J, with 12 bases between the two ends. The CDR3 runs 14 residues. Germline V CDR1 and CDR2: LGHNA, YNFKEQ. The CDR3, as DNA: TGTGCCAGCAGCCAAGACGTAGGGCGGGGTGAGCAGTTCTTC. It is translated as CASSQDVGRGEQFF.

This chain uses TRBV12-3 or TRBV12-4 with TRBJ2-7, with 7 bases fitting TRBD1. The CDR3 is 15 residues long. V shed 5 bases, J shed 6 bases, and the junction held 13 bases outside the gene matches. CDR3 in amino acids: CASSPIPTGPSEQYF. The CDR3 DNA reads as TGTGCCAGCAGTCCAATCCCGACAGGGCCCAGCGAGCAGTACTTC.

This chain links TRBV7-9 with TRBJ2-7; 12 bases are shared with TRBD1. Germline CDR1 SEHNR, CDR2 FQNEAQ (reference sequence). Trimming removed 3 bases from V and 3 bases from J; junction bases left unmatched: 3. CDR3 size: 15 residues. The CDR3 DNA reads as TGTGCCAGCAGCTTGGGACAGGGGGCGCGCTACGAGCAGTACTTC. Protein sequence: CASSLGQGARYEQYF. The full variable domain, with the rest looked up from reference TRBV7-9 and TRBJ2-7, is DTGVSQNPRHKITKRGQNVTFRCDPISEHNRLYWYRQTLGQGPEFLTYFQNEAQLEKSRLLSDRFSAERPKGSFSTLEIQRTEQGDSAMYLCASSLGQGARYEQYFGPGTRLTVT.

This chain links TRBV12-3 or TRBV12-4 with TRBJ1-5; D is unclear. V lost 1 base to trimming and J lost 9 bases, with 7 bases between them. CDR3 length equals 12 residues. CDR3 bases: TGTGCCAGCAGTTTAGATGTAAGGCCCCAGCATTTT. It is translated as CASSLDVRPQHF.

The CDR3 coding sequence is TGTGCCAGCAGCTTAAGGGGACGGAGTAACCTCGGGGAGCTGTTTTTT. This codes for CASSLRGRSNLGELFF. The gene calls are TRBV7-8 and TRBJ2-2; D is tentatively TRBD1 or TRBD2 (5 bases each). This CDR3 has 16 amino acids. V was shortened by 2 bases and J by 7 bases, with 17 bases between the two germline ends. Germline assignment: CDR1 SGHVS and CDR2 FQNEAQ.

The chain couples TRBV30 to TRBJ1-5; D might be TRBD1 (5 bases). The CDR3 covers 14 residues. Germline values: CDR1 GTSNPN, CDR2 SVGIG (reference sequence). V lost 5 bases to trimming and J lost 5 bases, with 16 bases between them. The CDR3 DNA reads as TGTGCCTGGGACTCAGGGACGCTTCATCAGCCCCAGCATTTT. It yields the protein CAWDSGTLHQPQHF.

The chain has TRBV12-3 or TRBV12-4 and TRBJ2-2; D remains unclear. The length of the CDR3 is 11 residues. V dropped 6 bases and J dropped 4 bases, with 3 bases sitting between them. The CDR3 spells CASRGTGELFF. CDR3 nucleotides: TGTGCCAGCAGGGGCACCGGGGAGCTGTTTTTT.

The genes are TRBV14 and TRBJ1-1; no clear D. Trimming left V 1 base short and J 2 bases short, with 8 bases between. The CDR3 totals 14 residues. The germline V gene encodes CDR1 SGHDN and CDR2 FVKESK. The CDR3 DNA follows: TGTGCCAGCAGCCAAGGTTCATCCAACACTGAAGCTTTCTTT. This gives the protein CASSQGSSNTEAFF. The full variable domain, in which reference TRBV14 and TRBJ1-1 provide the parts outside the CDR3, is EAGVTQFPSHSVIEKGQTVTLRCDPISGHDNLYWYRRVMGKEIKFLLHFVKESKQDESGMPNNRFLAERTGGTYSTLKVQPAELEDSGVYFCASSQGSSNTEAFFGQGTRLTVV.

The chain has TRBV30 and TRBJ1-1; D gene ambiguous. Germline values: CDR1 GTSNPN, CDR2 SVGIG (reference sequence). The CDR3 length is 11 residues. Between the trimmed V and J ends, which lost 2 bases and 2 bases, there was a span of 3 bases. CDR3 nucleotide sequence: TGTGCCTGGAGTAAAAACACTGAAGCTTTCTTT. It codes for CAWSKNTEAFF.

This rearrangement joins TRBV7-8 to TRBJ2-7; D may correspond to TRBD1 or TRBD2 (6 bases each). Trimming removed 5 bases from V and 0 bases from J, with 11 bases in between. The CDR3 covers 14 residues. The germline CDR1 and CDR2 sequences are SGHVS and FQNEAQ. The CDR3 DNA reads TGTGCCAGCAGCCAAGGGGGGTCCTCCTACGAGCAGTACTTC. Amino acid sequence: CASSQGGSSYEQYF.

CDR3 DNA: TGTGCCAGCAGCGTAGCCGAGGGCGGCACACACAATGAGCAGTTCTTC. Residues: CASSVAEGGTHNEQFF. This chain joins TRBV9 and TRBJ2-1; possible D gene TRBD2, 5 bases. Between the trimmed V and J ends, which lost 0 bases and 5 bases, there was a span of 15 bases. The CDR3 has 16 amino acids. Germline CDR1 SGDLS, CDR2 YYNGEE. Full variable domain (missing parts from reference TRBV9 and TRBJ2-1): DSGVTQTPKHLITATGQRVTLRCSPRSGDLSVYWYQQSLDQGLQFLIQYYNGEERAKGNILERFSAQQFPDLHSELNLSSLELGDSALYFCASSVAEGGTHNEQFFGPGTRLTVL.

The chain is built from TRBV27 and TRBJ2-2, with 11 bases lining up with TRBD2. Germline loops: CDR1 MNHEY, CDR2 SMNVEV (reference sequence). Trimming took 5 bases from V and 7 from J; bases not matched to a gene: 9. The CDR3 has 16 amino acids. The CDR3: CASSPRLAGWGGELFF. The CDR3 bases are TGTGCCAGCAGTCCCAGACTAGCGGGATGGGGCGGGGAGCTGTTTTTT.

V and J are TRBV11-1 and TRBJ2-5; D is perhaps TRBD1 (5 bases). Germline lookup yields CDR1 SGHAT and CDR2 FQDESV (reference sequence). The CDR3 is 13 residues long. V was trimmed by 3 bases and J by 7 bases, leaving 12 bases between them. CDR3 in amino acids: CASSLGLFRTQYF. CDR3 nucleotides: TGTGCCAGCAGCTTGGGGCTGTTCCGGACCCAGTACTTC.

CDR3 in DNA: TGTGCCACCAGGGGGGGGACAGGGAGCCCCGAAGCTTTCTTT. Amino acid sequence: CATRGGTGSPEAFF. The rearrangement joins TRBV24-1 to TRBJ1-1, with 9 nucleotides matching TRBD1. V trimming: 7 bases; J trimming: 8 bases; junction bases outside the gene matches: 10. CDR3 length: 14 amino acids. Germline CDR1 is KGHDR and CDR2 is SFDVKD.

Comment on this clonotype: The junction shows a germline mismatch at one end, possibly a read error. The J gene is TRBJ1-1, the V gene TRBV29-1, with D possibly being TRBD1 (5 bases). The CDR3 is 10 amino acids. Germline lookup yields CDR1 SQVTM and CDR2 ANQGSEA. The DNA for the CDR3 is TGTACGGCAGGGACCACTGAAGCTTTCTTT. Protein sequence: CTAGTTEAFF.